Included here is one T cell receptor (beta chain) sequence, with context. Which antigen it targets is not known. No per-base quality is available; no much larger clone lies one base away. The sample belongs to a study of cytomegalovirus exposure and HLA in healthy donors (dated by TCRdb to 2015 to 2018). General notes on the study: The roughly 670 repertoires of the first cohort and the 110 or so validation repertoires were produced on the same platform, according to a later analysis. The study was designed to test whether signatures of past pathogen exposure could be identified by cataloging public T cell receptors. In addition to the first cohort of 650 to 750 subjects, a separate validation cohort of 120 different subjects was used. High-throughput TCR immunosequencing, statistical association of individual TCRs with disease status, and machine learning were combined to predict cytomegalovirus infection status. Overall results and qualifications from the work: The authors suggested that the approach could potentially be extended to other disease states and immunological phenotypes. Three of the identified cytomegalovirus-associated TCR beta chains were confirmed in vitro to be specific for cytomegalovirus antigens. The study gave a list of about 170 TCR beta chains associated with cytomegalovirus. Of the cluster scores, about 94% were above 0 in a later analysis, which found that TCRs clustered in the first cohort also tended to co-occur in the 120 validation repertoires. Most TCR sequences were observed very rarely across donors, whereas some public TCRs were present in many individuals. The classifier was reported to diagnose cytomegalovirus status with high specificity and sensitivity in both the original and validation cohorts. A later analysis lacked HLA typing for the validation cohort, so it scored co-occurrence in that cohort across all 120 repertoires.

The donors were included in the validation cohort of some 120 subjects, a group kept apart from the approximately 700-subject first cohort. Receptor amplification or capture employed the immunoSEQ multiplex PCR assay. The published analysis was carried out like this. A statistical classification framework was built for diagnosing cytomegalovirus status from the catalog of TCR beta chain sequences. TCRdb carries this immuneACCESS record with in-frame sequences only. Its versions omit some clonotypes, under half of them owing to an unresolved V gene in the studies checked, with the rest unexplained. That table is the source of V, J and clone size, and D and trimming were worked out from the DNA. In all, the sample holds more than 140,000 clones, and about 89% of those were seen once. The top ten hold 3.3% of the sample. Taken from the germline V gene (reference sequence), the CDR1 and CDR2 loops are MNHNY and SVGAGI. Between the V and J ends, shortened by 0 bases and 3 bases respectively, the junction contains 5 bases. The CDR3 starts with the cysteine, ends with the phenylalanine, and has 14 residues. CDR3 DNA only is kept here, 42 bases in frame from base 1.

Source material: PBMCs. The source is a woman aged 18-35 years in good health and CMV-seropositive. The sequence links TRBV6-6 to TRBJ2-2, with the D gene call left open. The CDR3 has the sequence CASSYSGDTGELFF. Read as DNA, the sequence is TGTGCCAGCAGTTACTCAGGAGACACCGGGGAGCTGTTTTTT.